The 19 T cell receptor beta chains below all came from one sample that was sequenced in a study of T cell responses to AZD1222 COVID-19 vaccine. The repertoire was sequenced with immunoSEQ multiplex PCR; TCRdb's copy has only in-frame clones and lacks some. This sample has more than 110,000 clones; 88% occur once, and the top ten carry approximately 2.8%. Sequenced material: peripheral blood, taken 28 days after the second AZD1222 dose. These receptors were collected from an adult who received the AZD1222 COVID-19 vaccine.

The CDR3 DNA is TGTGCCAGCAGCGGGGAGAGGGACGGCACTGAAGCTTTCTTT. As protein: CASSGERDGTEAFF. The chain couples TRBV5-4 to TRBJ1-1; D is perhaps TRBD1 (5 bases). V lost 4 bases, J lost 4 bases, and 14 bases lay in between. The CDR3 extends over 14 amino acids. Germline V CDR1 and CDR2: SGHNT, YYREEE (reference sequence).

The count of this clone is one. This rearrangement joins TRBV5-6 to TRBJ1-6; D not certain. V dropped 6 bases and J dropped 0 bases, with 16 bases sitting between them. This CDR3 has 17 amino acids. The germline CDR1 and CDR2 sequences are SGHDT and YYEEEE. The CDR3: CASNPYQPSSYNSPLHF. CDR3 bases: TGTGCCAGCAACCCGTATCAGCCCAGCTCCTATAATTCACCCCTCCACTTT.

V and J are TRBV7-6 and TRBJ1-1; 7 nucleotides match TRBD1. With 5 bases clipped from V and 4 bases from J, the junction kept 4 bases outside the gene matches. The length of the CDR3 is 13 residues. Germline V gene sequence: CDR1 SGHVS, CDR2 FNYEAQ. In DNA, the CDR3 is TGTGCCAGCAGCACAGGGGTTGGCACTGAAGCTTTCTTT. Residues: CASSTGVGTEAFF.

The V gene is TRBV5-1, the J gene TRBJ2-3; perhaps TRBD2 as D (6 bases). CDR3 length equals 15 residues. V shed 0 bases and J shed 4 bases, with 12 bases lying between them. CDR1 is SGHRS and CDR2 is YFSETQ in the germline V gene. CDR3: CASSLGVPGADTQYF. The CDR3 DNA reads TGCGCCAGCAGCTTGGGCGTTCCGGGGGCAGATACGCAGTATTTT.

The chain combines TRBV6-2 or TRBV6-3 with TRBJ2-1; D gene uncertain. Germline V lookup: CDR1 MNHEY, CDR2 SVGEGT. The CDR3 sequence is 13 residues long. V was trimmed by 2 bases and J by 1 base, leaving 3 bases between them. CDR3 loop: CASSYPSYNEQFF. In DNA, the CDR3 is TGTGCCAGCAGTTACCCGTCCTACAATGAGCAGTTCTTC.

This chain joins TRBV27 and TRBJ1-2; D may be TRBD1 (6 bases). In germline, CDR1 is MNHEY, CDR2 SMNVEV (reference sequence). This CDR3 is built from 14 residues. Trimming removed 1 base at V and 7 bases at J, with 13 bases between. For the CDR3, the DNA is TGTGCCAGCAGTTTATACAGGGATTCGATTGGCTACACCTTC. Amino acid sequence: CASSLYRDSIGYTF.

The chain uses TRBV7-9 and TRBJ2-7, with D possibly being TRBD1 (8 bases). Trimming took 1 base from V and 4 from J, leaving 11 bases between them. CDR1 is SEHNR and CDR2 is FQNEAQ in the germline V gene (reference sequence). The CDR3 has 14 amino acids. The CDR3 region has the DNA TGTGCCAGCAGCTTAGACAGGGGGGGGTACGAGCAGTACTTC. Amino acids: CASSLDRGGYEQYF.

This clone was counted once. The chain combines TRBV9 with TRBJ2-3; D may match TRBD1 or TRBD2 (5 bases each). There are 16 residues in the CDR3. CDR1 SGDLS and CDR2 YYNGEE come from the germline V gene. The germline V and J ends were trimmed by 4 bases and 0 bases, with 15 bases remaining between them. The DNA for the CDR3 is TGTGCCAGCAGCCGAGGGGTTGCTCCTAGCACAGATACGCAGTATTTT. It is translated as CASSRGVAPSTDTQYF.

Written as DNA, the CDR3 is TGTGCCAGCAGCCGGGCTAGCGTTTTCACAGATACGCAGTATTTT. Its translation is CASSRASVFTDTQYF. The V gene is TRBV5-4, the J gene TRBJ2-3; a weak D match, TRBD2 (6 bases). In germline, CDR1 is SGHNT, CDR2 YYREEE (reference sequence). Trimming left V 4 bases short and J 2 bases short, with 14 bases between. The CDR3 has 15 amino acids.

In its sample, this clone was seen a few times. The same CDR3 is also encoded by other DNA sequences in this sample. The rearrangement uses TRBV28 and TRBJ1-6; 8 bases line up with TRBD1. The length of the CDR3 is 14 residues. Germline V gene lookup returns CDR1 MDHEN and CDR2 SYDVKM. The V and J ends lost 6 bases and 10 bases, in that order; junction bases with no gene match: 8. CDR3 residues: CASSTGTGRSPLHF. CDR3 sequence (DNA): TGTGCCAGCAGCACCGGGACAGGACGATCACCCCTCCACTTT.

The rearrangement uses TRBV29-1 and TRBJ2-5; perhaps TRBD2 as D (6 bases). The germline gives CDR1 SQVTM, CDR2 ANQGSEA. Trimming removed 2 bases at V and 1 base at J, with 14 bases between. The CDR3 length is 15 residues. CDR3 bases: TGCAGCGTTGAATCGCCCGCGGGGAGCCAAGAGACCCAGTACTTC. This translates into CSVESPAGSQETQYF.

V gene TRBV18 combines with J gene TRBJ2-1; 8 nucleotides line up with TRBD2. The J segment lost 4 bases and the V segment lost 6 bases, leaving 8 bases of the junction unmatched. Looked up from germline, CDR1 is KGHSH and CDR2 is LQKENI. The CDR3 contains 15 residues. This CDR3 is CASSPPAGGYNEQFF. CDR3 in DNA: TGTGCCAGCTCCCCGCCGGCGGGGGGATACAATGAGCAGTTCTTC.

V and J are TRBV5-1 and TRBJ1-3; D not resolved. The CDR3 length is 12 residues. The germline V gene has CDR1 SGHRS and CDR2 YFSETQ. The ends were cut back, 0 bases at V and 5 bases at J, with 3 bases in the middle. The CDR3 coding sequence is TGCGCCAGCAGCTTGGACAGAAACACCATATATTTT. Protein product: CASSLDRNTIYF.

This chain joins TRBV5-4 and TRBJ2-7; D is possibly TRBD2 (6 bases). The V gene lost 2 bases and the J gene lost 3 bases, with 18 bases spanning the gap. Germline lookup yields CDR1 SGHNT and CDR2 YYREEE (reference sequence). This CDR3 contains 16 residues. CDR3 nucleotide sequence: TGTGCCAGCAGCTTAGGAACGGGACTTGGAAACTACGAGCAGTACTTC. Protein sequence: CASSLGTGLGNYEQYF.

The rearrangement uses TRBV5-1 and TRBJ1-6; the match to TRBD1 covers 7 bases. The CDR3 has 15 amino acids. Germline V gene data show CDR1 as SGHRS and CDR2 as YFSETQ. With 4 bases clipped from V and 8 bases from J, the junction kept 9 bases outside the gene matches. The CDR3 DNA sequence: TGCGCCAGCAGCGTTGGACAGGCGCCCCATTCACCCCTCCACTTT. It translates to CASSVGQAPHSPLHF.

The chain employs TRBV7-2 and TRBJ1-1; no firm D call. Germline CDR1 and CDR2: SGHTA and FQGNSA. V lost 5 bases, J lost 5 bases, and 18 bases lay in between. The CDR3 extends over 15 amino acids. This CDR3 reads CASSKNRLGYTEAFF. Here the CDR3 DNA reads TGTGCCAGCAGCAAAAATCGGCTGGGTTATACTGAAGCTTTCTTT.

In the case of this clone: One end of the junction varies from germline; a read error may be responsible. The chain employs TRBV12-3 or TRBV12-4 and TRBJ1-3, with D possibly matching TRBD1 (5 bases). This CDR3 spans 13 amino acids. The CDR3 DNA reads TGTGCCAGCAGGCTCGGAGGGGAGGGGCCGAATATTTTT. Its protein product is CASRLGGEGPNIF.

The chain couples TRBV10-3 to TRBJ1-5, with TRBD1 as a possible D gene (6 bases). Germline values: CDR1 ENHRY, CDR2 SYGVKD. The CDR3 spans 13 residues. The V gene lost 3 bases and the J gene lost 6 bases, with 9 bases spanning the gap. The CDR3 loop reads CAISEQGFQPQHF. The DNA for the CDR3 is TGTGCCATCAGTGAACAGGGTTTTCAGCCCCAGCATTTT.

V usage is TRBV5-4 and J usage is TRBJ2-5; 10 bases match TRBD2. Trimming cost V 5 bases and J 5 bases; bases outside gene matches: 9. The CDR3 is made up of 15 amino acids. Germline CDR1 reads SGHNT; CDR2 reads YYREEE (reference sequence). The CDR3 sequence: CASSRSGGAGETQYF. The CDR3 nucleotides are TGTGCCAGCAGTCGGAGCGGGGGGGCCGGGGAGACCCAGTACTTC.